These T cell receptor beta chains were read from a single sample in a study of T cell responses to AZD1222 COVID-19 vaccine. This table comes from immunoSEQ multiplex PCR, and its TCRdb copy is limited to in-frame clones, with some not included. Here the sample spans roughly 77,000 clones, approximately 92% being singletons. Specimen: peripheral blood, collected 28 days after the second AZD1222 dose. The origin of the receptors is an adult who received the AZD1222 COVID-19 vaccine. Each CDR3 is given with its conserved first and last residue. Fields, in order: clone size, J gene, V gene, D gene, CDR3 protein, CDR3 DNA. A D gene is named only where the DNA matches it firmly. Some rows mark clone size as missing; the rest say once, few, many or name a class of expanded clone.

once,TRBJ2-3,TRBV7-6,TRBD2,CASSLAQGGLAGGPADTQYF,TGTGCCAGCAGCTTAGCGCAAGGGGGGCTAGCGGGAGGGCCGGCAGATACGCAGTATTTT
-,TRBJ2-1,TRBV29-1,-,CSVEDGVGYNEQFF,TGCAGCGTTGAAGATGGAGTTGGCTACAATGAGCAGTTCTTC
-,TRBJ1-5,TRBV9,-,CASSVWDSNQPQHF,TGTGCCAGCAGCGTATGGGACAGCAATCAGCCCCAGCATTTT
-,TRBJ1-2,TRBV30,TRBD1,CAWTHTGDRGRRGHGYTF,TGTGCCTGGACCCATACGGGGGACAGGGGCCGTCGCGGGCATGGCTACACCTTC
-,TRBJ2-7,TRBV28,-,CASSLTRGDYEQYF,TGTGCCAGCAGTTTGACCCGAGGGGACTACGAGCAGTACTTC
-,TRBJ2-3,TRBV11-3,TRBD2,CASSPSRTSGRNGYTQYF,TGTGCCAGCAGCCCAAGTCGGACTAGCGGGAGGAACGGGTATACGCAGTATTTT
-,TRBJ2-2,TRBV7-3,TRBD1,CASSMGQGPTGELFF,TGTGCCAGCAGCATGGGACAGGGCCCCACCGGGGAGCTGTTTTTT
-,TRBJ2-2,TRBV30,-,CAWSVFDLNTGELFF,TGTGCCTGGAGTGTTTTTGACCTGAACACCGGGGAGCTGTTTTTT
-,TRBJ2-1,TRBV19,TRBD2,CASSMGGSEQFF,TGTGCCAGTAGTATGGGGGGGAGTGAGCAGTTCTTC
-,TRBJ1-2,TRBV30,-,CAWSRPSNYGYTF,TGTGCCTGGAGTAGACCGTCCAACTATGGCTACACCTTC
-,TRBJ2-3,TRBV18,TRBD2,CASSPPNRPTSGRADTQYF,TGTGCCAGCTCACCACCCAATAGGCCGACTAGCGGGAGGGCAGATACGCAGTATTTT
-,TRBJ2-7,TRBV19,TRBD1,CASSILGTGDFLTPYEQYF,TGTGCCAGTAGTATATTGGGGACAGGGGATTTTTTAACCCCCTACGAGCAGTACTTC
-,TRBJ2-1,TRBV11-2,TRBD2,CASSQSGRYNEQFF,TGTGCCAGCAGCCAGAGCGGGAGGTACAATGAGCAGTTCTTC
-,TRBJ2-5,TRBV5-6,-,CASSSTGWGETQYF,TGTGCCAGCAGCTCGACAGGTTGGGGGGAGACCCAGTACTTC
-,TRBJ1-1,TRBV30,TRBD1,CAWSDRGIGAFF,TGTGCCTGGAGTGACAGGGGGATTGGAGCTTTCTTT
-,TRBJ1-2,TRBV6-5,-,CASSYSDRTGYGYTF,TGTGCCAGCAGTTACTCGGACAGAACGGGCTATGGCTACACCTTC
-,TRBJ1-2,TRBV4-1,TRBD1,CASSQGQGIPANGYTF,TGCGCCAGCAGCCAAGGACAGGGGATCCCCGCAAATGGCTACACCTTC
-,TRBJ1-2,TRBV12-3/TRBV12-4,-,CASSPDSNYGYTF,TGTGCCAGCAGTCCGGACAGTAACTATGGCTACACCTTC
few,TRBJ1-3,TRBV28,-,CASSLSPDSGNTIYF,TGTGCCAGCAGTTTATCCCCGGACTCTGGAAACACCATATATTTT
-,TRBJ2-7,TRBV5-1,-,CASSGGLTSSYEQYF,TGCGCCAGCAGCGGAGGATTGACGAGCTCCTACGAGCAGTACTTC
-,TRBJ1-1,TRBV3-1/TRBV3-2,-,CASSHDGGTEAFF,TGTGCCAGCAGCCACGACGGGGGGACTGAAGCTTTCTTT
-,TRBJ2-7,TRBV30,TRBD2,CAWKKRGPTFYEQYF,TGTGCCTGGAAAAAGCGGGGCCCGACTTTCTACGAGCAGTACTTC
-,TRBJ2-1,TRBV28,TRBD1,CASQSPGTGTYNEQFF,TGTGCCAGCCAAAGTCCCGGGACAGGGACCTACAATGAGCAGTTCTTC
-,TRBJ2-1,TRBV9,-,CASSETISSYNEQFF,TGTGCCAGCAGCGAGACAATTAGCTCCTACAATGAGCAGTTCTTC
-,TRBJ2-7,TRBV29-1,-,CSVEDERGVYEQYF,TGCAGCGTTGAGGATGAGAGGGGAGTCTACGAGCAGTACTTC
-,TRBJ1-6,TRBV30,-,CAWSAQQGRGSPLHF,TGTGCCTGGAGTGCACAACAGGGCCGAGGTTCACCCCTCCACTTT
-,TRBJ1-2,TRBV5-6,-,CASSLEGTGRDYGYTF,TGTGCCAGCAGCTTGGAAGGAACAGGGCGGGACTATGGCTACACCTTC
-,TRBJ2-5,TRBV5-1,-,CASSLRGGETQYF,TGCGCCAGCAGCTTGAGGGGGGGAGAGACCCAGTACTTC
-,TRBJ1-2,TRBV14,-,CASSPSGAGWRGYTF,TGTGCCAGCAGCCCGAGCGGCGCAGGGTGGAGGGGCTACACCTTC
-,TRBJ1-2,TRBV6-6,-,CASSYSIGSSYGYTF,TGTGCCAGCAGTTACTCGATAGGGTCTAGCTATGGCTACACCTTC
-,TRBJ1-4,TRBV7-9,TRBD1,CASGYGTGDEKLFF,TGTGCCAGCGGTTACGGGACAGGGGATGAAAAACTGTTTTTT
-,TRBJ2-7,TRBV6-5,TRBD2,CASSYSSGEGNYEQYF,TGTGCCAGCAGTTACTCGAGCGGGGAGGGAAACTACGAGCAGTACTTC
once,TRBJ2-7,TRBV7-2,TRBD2,CASNPTGGAYEQYF,TGTGCCAGCAACCCCACGGGGGGAGCGTACGAGCAGTACTTC
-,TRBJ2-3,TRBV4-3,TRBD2,CASSRYTSGSTDTQYF,TGCGCCAGCAGCCGGTATACTAGCGGAAGCACAGATACGCAGTATTTT
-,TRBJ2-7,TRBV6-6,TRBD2,CASSPRASGPSYEQYF,TGTGCCAGCAGCCCCAGGGCTAGCGGGCCCTCCTACGAGCAGTACTTC
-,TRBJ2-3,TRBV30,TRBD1,CAWSASRGRDTQYF,TGTGCCTGGAGTGCGTCCAGGGGGCGGGATACGCAGTATTTT
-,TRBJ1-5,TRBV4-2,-,CASSQETPNQPQHF,TGTGCCAGCAGCCAAGAAACGCCCAATCAGCCCCAGCATTTT
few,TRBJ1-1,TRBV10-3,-,CAISESTGMRTEAFF,TGTGCCATCAGTGAGTCTACAGGGATGCGCACTGAAGCTTTCTTT
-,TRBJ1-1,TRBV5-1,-,CASSAPRGGGSDTEAFF,TGCGCCAGCAGCGCCCCAAGAGGCGGGGGGAGTGACACTGAAGCTTTCTTT
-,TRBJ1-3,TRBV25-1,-,CASSEFSGTNSGNTIYF,TGTGCCAGCAGTGAATTTAGTGGGACTAATTCTGGAAACACCATATATTTT
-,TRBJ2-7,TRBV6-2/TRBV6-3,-,CASSYPGTLTF,TGTGCCAGCAGTTACCCAGGGACGCTGACCTTC
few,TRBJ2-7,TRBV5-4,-,CASSLDRSSYEQYF,TGTGCCAGCAGCTTGGACAGAAGCTCCTACGAGCAGTACTTC
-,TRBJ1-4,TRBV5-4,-,CASSSVGEEKLFF,TGTGCCAGCAGCTCCGTCGGCGAGGAAAAACTGTTTTTT
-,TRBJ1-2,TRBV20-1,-,CSASKLIRGFGYTF,TGCAGTGCTAGTAAATTGATTCGGGGGTTTGGCTACACCTTC
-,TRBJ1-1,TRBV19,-,CASSIGQDRTNEAFF,TGTGCCAGTAGTATCGGTCAGGACCGAACAAATGAAGCTTTCTTT
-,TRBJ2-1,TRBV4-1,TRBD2,CASSQLGLAGGGGSYNEQFF,TGCGCCAGCAGCCAACTGGGACTAGCGGGAGGAGGGGGCTCCTACAATGAGCAGTTCTTC
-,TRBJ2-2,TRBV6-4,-,CASSETGPTGELFF,TGTGCCAGCAGTGAGACCGGGCCCACCGGGGAGCTGTTTTTT
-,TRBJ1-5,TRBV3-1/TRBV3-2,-,CASSQGEGENQPQHF,TGTGCCAGCAGCCAAGGGGAGGGGGAAAATCAGCCCCAGCATTTT
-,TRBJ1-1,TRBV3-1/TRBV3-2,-,CASSQKRGVGNTEAFF,TGTGCCAGCAGCCAGAAGAGGGGGGTAGGGAACACTGAAGCTTTCTTT
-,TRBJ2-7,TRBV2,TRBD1,CASSGSDRGLDEQYF,TGTGCCAGCAGTGGATCGGACAGGGGGCTCGACGAGCAGTACTTC
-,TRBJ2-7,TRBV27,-,CASSPSPVGTETYEQYF,TGTGCCAGCAGTCCCTCCCCGGTCGGAACGGAGACCTACGAGCAGTACTTC
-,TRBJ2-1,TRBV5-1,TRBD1,CASSVAGGRNEQFF,TGCGCCAGCAGTGTAGCAGGGGGACGCAATGAGCAGTTCTTC
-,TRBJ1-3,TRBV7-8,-,CASSLLQGFSGNTIYF,TGTGCCAGCAGCCTATTACAGGGATTTTCAGGAAACACCATATATTTT